The 13 T cell receptor beta chains in this list originate from one sample, sequenced in a study of shared clonotypes between healthy human individuals. Method: immunoSEQ multiplex PCR; TCRdb's copy keeps in-frame clones and lacks some. The sample yields fewer than 1.4 million clones, around 82% seen once. The sequencing input was memory CD4+ T cells from PBMCs. As to subset: CD45RA-negative fraction. These receptors originate from a man aged 18 to 30 in good health. Some clones in this sample may be carry-over from other donors' samples.

This chain uses TRBV9 with TRBJ2-1; D gene unclear. Trimming left V 0 bases short and J 7 bases short, with 8 bases between. This CDR3 has 13 amino acids. CDR1 is SGDLS, CDR2 YYNGEE, per germline. CDR3 coding DNA: TGTGCCAGCAGCGTAGGTATCGGGAATGAGCAGTTCTTC. Translation: CASSVGIGNEQFF.

The chain recombines TRBV30 with TRBJ2-7; 11 nucleotides agree with TRBD2. The J segment lost 2 bases and the V segment lost 5 bases, leaving 14 bases of the junction unmatched. There are 17 residues in the CDR3. Germline V CDR1 and CDR2: GTSNPN, SVGIG (reference sequence). CDR3 sequence: CAWGRKTGTSGTYEQYF. The CDR3 coding sequence is TGTGCCTGGGGGAGAAAAACCGGGACTAGCGGTACCTACGAGCAGTACTTC.

This clone was seen once. The V gene is TRBV6-1, the J gene TRBJ2-7; D call uncertain. Deletions cut 5 bases from V and 2 bases from J, with 13 bases between. The CDR3 is made up of 14 amino acids. From germline, CDR1 is MNHNS and CDR2 SASEGT. The CDR3: CASSLKDIAYEQYF. The DNA for the CDR3 is TGTGCCAGCAGTCTTAAAGATATCGCCTACGAGCAGTACTTC.

This clone was seen more than once but under ten times. CDR3 coding DNA: TGTGCCACCAGCAGAGACGGGACGCCGTACAATGAGCAGTTCTTC. Translation: CATSRDGTPYNEQFF. V is TRBV15 and J is TRBJ2-1; D is possibly TRBD1 or TRBD2 (5 bases each). This CDR3 spans 15 amino acids. V lost 0 bases and J 4 bases, leaving 10 bases between the germline ends. Germline loops: CDR1 LNHNV, CDR2 YYDKDF (reference sequence). The whole variable domain, filled in from reference TRBV15 and TRBJ2-1, reads DAMVIQNPRYQVTQFGKPVTLSCSQTLNHNVMYWYQQKSSQAPKLLFHYYDKDFNNEADTPDNFQSRRPNTSFCFLDIRSPGLGDTAMYLCATSRDGTPYNEQFFGPGTRLTVL.

The rearrangement links TRBV5-1 to TRBJ2-5, with 9 bases lining up with TRBD2. The J call could be wrong; TRBJ2-7 is a better fit for the DNA end. Germline V gene sequence: CDR1 SGHRS, CDR2 YFSETQ. CDR3 size: 17 residues. The chain's CDR3 is CASSWNPAGGPPYEQYF. The DNA of the CDR3 is TGCGCCAGCAGCTGGAACCCAGCGGGAGGCCCCCCCTACGAGCAGTACTTC.

V is TRBV9 and J is TRBJ2-7; 9 bases are shared with TRBD1. V shed 0 bases and J 5 bases; nucleotides not matched to a gene: 6. CDR1 and CDR2 from the germline V gene are SGDLS and YYNGEE. The CDR3 sequence is 15 residues long. CDR3 protein: CASSVVTGGIHEQYF. The CDR3 bases are TGTGCCAGCAGCGTAGTGACAGGGGGTATCCACGAGCAGTACTTC.

Many counts were recorded for this clone. This rearrangement joins TRBV4-1 to TRBJ2-7, with 9 nucleotides matching TRBD1. The CDR3 totals 19 residues. The V gene's germline CDR1 is MGHRA and CDR2 YSYEKL. Trimming cost V 0 bases and J 3 bases; bases outside gene matches: 15. The CDR3 nucleotides are TGCGCCAGCAGCCAAGATCTGGTGGGTCCCGGGACAGGGAGCTACGAGCAGTACTTC. It yields the protein CASSQDLVGPGTGSYEQYF.

The chain employs TRBV28 and TRBJ1-1; 7 bases are a match to TRBD1. This CDR3 is built from 17 residues. Losses at the gene ends were 5 bases for V and 0 bases for J; bases not matched to a gene: 12. Germline V gene data show CDR1 as MDHEN and CDR2 as SYDVKM. The CDR3 here is CASSPRPGTAMNTEAFF. The CDR3 region has the DNA TGTGCCAGCAGTCCACGTCCCGGGACAGCCATGAACACTGAAGCTTTCTTT.

This clone was counted a single time. The chain carries TRBV4-1 and TRBJ2-3; 9 positions agree with TRBD2. The germline V gene has CDR1 MGHRA and CDR2 YSYEKL. V was pared by 1 base and J by 8 bases, with 10 bases of the junction left unmatched. This CDR3 comprises 16 residues. CDR3: CASSQGGSGGLFTQYF. The CDR3 coding sequence is TGCGCCAGCAGCCAAGGCGGTAGCGGGGGACTGTTTACGCAGTATTTT.

This clone was recorded at least ten times. The chain couples TRBV5-1 to TRBJ2-3; D is perhaps TRBD1 (6 bases). Trimming took off 6 bases at V and 6 bases at J, with 17 bases between the two ends. The V gene's germline CDR1 is SGHRS and CDR2 YFSETQ. The CDR3 runs to 14 residues. DNA for the CDR3: TGCGCCAGCATGGTGGCAGGGGCCTCCGATACGCAGTATTTT. It specifies CASMVAGASDTQYF. Using reference TRBV5-1 and TRBJ2-3 for the parts outside the CDR3, the full variable domain is KAGVTQTPRYLIKTRGQQVTLSCSPISGHRSVSWYQQTPGQGLQFLFEYFSETQRNKGNFPGRFSGRQFSNSRSEMNVSTLELGDSALYLCASMVAGASDTQYFGPGTRLTVL.

This clone was detected ten times or more. The CDR3: CASSSPTGRDSYNSPLHF. The CDR3 DNA reads TGTGCCAGCAGTTCGCCGACAGGGAGGGACTCCTATAATTCACCCCTCCACTTT. The rearrangement links TRBV28 to TRBJ1-6, with 7 bases lining up with TRBD1. The CDR3 is made up of 18 amino acids. Germline lookup yields CDR1 MDHEN and CDR2 SYDVKM. The ends lost 4 bases at V and 0 bases at J; junction bases unmatched: 9. Full variable domain (missing parts from reference TRBV28 and TRBJ1-6): DVKVTQSSRYLVKRTGEKVFLECVQDMDHENMFWYRQDPGLGLRLIYFSYDVKMKEKGDIPEGYSVSREKKERFSLILESASTNQTSMYLCASSSPTGRDSYNSPLHFGNGTRLTVT.

This clone was found a few times. The chain employs TRBV6-1 and TRBJ2-5, with 11 bases lining up with TRBD2. From germline, CDR1 is MNHNS and CDR2 SASEGT. The V gene end was trimmed by 3 bases and the J gene end by 2 bases; junction bases not matched to a gene: 8. The CDR3 has 17 amino acids. This chain's CDR3 is CASSEGTTSGTQETQYF. CDR3 DNA: TGTGCCAGCAGTGAGGGGACGACTAGCGGGACGCAAGAGACCCAGTACTTC.

About this clone itself: The same CDR3 is also encoded by other DNA sequences in this sample. The chain joins TRBV7-9 to TRBJ2-5, with D unclear. CDR1 is SEHNR, CDR2 FQNEAQ, per germline (reference sequence). The V end lost 5 bases, the J end lost 5 bases, and 6 bases lay between the germline ends. This CDR3 comprises 11 residues. The CDR3 region is CASSAQETQYF. The CDR3 DNA reads TGTGCCAGCAGCGCTCAGGAGACCCAGTACTTC.